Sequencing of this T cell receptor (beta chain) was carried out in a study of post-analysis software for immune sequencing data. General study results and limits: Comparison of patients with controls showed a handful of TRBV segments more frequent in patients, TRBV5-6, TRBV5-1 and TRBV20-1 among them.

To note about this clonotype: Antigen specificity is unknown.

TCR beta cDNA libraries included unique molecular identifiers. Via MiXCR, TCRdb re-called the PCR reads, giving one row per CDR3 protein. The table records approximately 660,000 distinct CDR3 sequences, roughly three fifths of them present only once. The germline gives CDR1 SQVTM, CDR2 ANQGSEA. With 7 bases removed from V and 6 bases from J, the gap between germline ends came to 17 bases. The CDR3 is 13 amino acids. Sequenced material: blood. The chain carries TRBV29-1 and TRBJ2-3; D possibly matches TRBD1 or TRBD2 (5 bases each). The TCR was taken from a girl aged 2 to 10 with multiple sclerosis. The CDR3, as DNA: TGCAGCGCGACGGGGCAGGGTAAGGATACGCAGTATTTT. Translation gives CSATGQGKDTQYF.